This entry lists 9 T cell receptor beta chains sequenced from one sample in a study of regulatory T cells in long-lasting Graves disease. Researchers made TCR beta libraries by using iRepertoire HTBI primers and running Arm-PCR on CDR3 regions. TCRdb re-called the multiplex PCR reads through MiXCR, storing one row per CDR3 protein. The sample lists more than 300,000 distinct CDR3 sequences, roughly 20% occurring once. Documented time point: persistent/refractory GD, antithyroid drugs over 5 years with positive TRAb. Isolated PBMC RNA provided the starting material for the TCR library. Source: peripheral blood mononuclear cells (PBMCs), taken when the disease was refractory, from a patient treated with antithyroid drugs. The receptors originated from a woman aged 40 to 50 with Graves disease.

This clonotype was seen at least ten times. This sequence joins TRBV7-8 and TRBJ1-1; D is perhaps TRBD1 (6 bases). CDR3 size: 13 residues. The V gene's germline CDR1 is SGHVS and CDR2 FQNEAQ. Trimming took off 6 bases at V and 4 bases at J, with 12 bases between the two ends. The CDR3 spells CASSSQGPTEAFF. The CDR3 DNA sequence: TGTGCCAGCAGTTCGCAGGGGCCCACTGAAGCTTTCTTT.

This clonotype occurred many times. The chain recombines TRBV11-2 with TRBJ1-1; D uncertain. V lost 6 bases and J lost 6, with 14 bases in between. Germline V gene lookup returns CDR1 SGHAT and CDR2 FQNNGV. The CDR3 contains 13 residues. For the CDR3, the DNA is TGTGCCAGCAGTCTTATGGTGGTCGCTGAAGCTTTCTTT. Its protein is CASSLMVVAEAFF.

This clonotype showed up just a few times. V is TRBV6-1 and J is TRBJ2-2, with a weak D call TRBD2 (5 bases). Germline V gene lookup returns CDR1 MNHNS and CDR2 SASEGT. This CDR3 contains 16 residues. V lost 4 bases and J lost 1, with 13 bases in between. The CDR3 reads CASSGERRWNTGELFF. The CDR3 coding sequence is TGTGCCAGCAGTGGAGAGAGGAGGTGGAACACCGGGGAGCTGTTTTTT.

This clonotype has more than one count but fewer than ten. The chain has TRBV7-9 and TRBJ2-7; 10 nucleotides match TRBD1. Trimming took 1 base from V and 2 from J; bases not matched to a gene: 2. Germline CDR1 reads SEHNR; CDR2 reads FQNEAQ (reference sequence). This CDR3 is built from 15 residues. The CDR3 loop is CASSLGDRGPYEQYF. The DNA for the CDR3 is TGTGCCAGCAGCTTAGGGGACAGGGGCCCCTACGAGCAGTACTTC.

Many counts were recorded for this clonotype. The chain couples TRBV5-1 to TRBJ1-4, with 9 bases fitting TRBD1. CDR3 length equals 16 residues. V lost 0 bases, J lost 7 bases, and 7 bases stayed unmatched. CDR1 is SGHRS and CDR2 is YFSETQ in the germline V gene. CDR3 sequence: CASSLEGTGSSEKLFF. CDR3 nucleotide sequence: TGCGCCAGCAGCTTGGAGGGGACAGGGTCGAGTGAAAAACTGTTTTTT.

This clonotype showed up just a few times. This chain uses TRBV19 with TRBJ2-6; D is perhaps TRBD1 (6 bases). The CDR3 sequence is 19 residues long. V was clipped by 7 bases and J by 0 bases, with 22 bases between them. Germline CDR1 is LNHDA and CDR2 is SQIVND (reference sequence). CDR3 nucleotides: TGTGCCAGTAAACGACAGGCCGCCCTCACGTACTCTGGGGCCAACGTCCTGACTTTC. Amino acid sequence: CASKRQAALTYSGANVLTF.

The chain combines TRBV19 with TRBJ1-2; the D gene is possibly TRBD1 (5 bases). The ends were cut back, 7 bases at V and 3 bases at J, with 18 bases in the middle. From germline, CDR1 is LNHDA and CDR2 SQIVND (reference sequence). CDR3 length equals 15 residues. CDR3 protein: CASKTRGVDHYGYTF. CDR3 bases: TGTGCCAGTAAAACGCGAGGGGTCGATCACTATGGCTACACCTTC.

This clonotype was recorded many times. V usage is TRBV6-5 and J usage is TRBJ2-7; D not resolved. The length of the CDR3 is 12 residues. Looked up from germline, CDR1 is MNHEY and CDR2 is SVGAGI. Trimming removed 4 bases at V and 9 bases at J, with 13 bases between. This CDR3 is CASSSARSGQYF. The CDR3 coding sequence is TGTGCCAGCAGTTCCGCACGGTCTGGGCAGTACTTC.

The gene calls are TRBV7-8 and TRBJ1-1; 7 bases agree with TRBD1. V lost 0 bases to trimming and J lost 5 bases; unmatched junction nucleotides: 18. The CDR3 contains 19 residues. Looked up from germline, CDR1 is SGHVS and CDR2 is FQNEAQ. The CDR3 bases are TGTGCCAGCAGCTTAGCATATGCCCGGACAGGAGATTGGGGGACTGAAGCTTTCTTT. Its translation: CASSLAYARTGDWGTEAFF. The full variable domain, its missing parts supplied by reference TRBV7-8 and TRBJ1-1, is GAGVSQSPRYKVAKRGQDVALRCDPISGHVSLFWYQQALGQGPEFLTYFQNEAQLDKSGLPSDRFFAERPEGSVSTLKIQRTQQEDSAVYLCASSLAYARTGDWGTEAFFGQGTRLTVV.